A single T cell receptor beta chain is shown here with its context. Its antigen remains unidentified. This sample was taken from a study of T cells in severe cutaneous drug reactions (dated by TCRdb to between 2018 and 2021). For the study in its entirety: Patients were recruited between the early 2010s and the late 2010s from Taiwan, Thailand and a European registry network. Enrollment was limited to patients whose SJS/TEN or DRESS diagnosis was probable or definite according to RegiSCAR criteria. The libraries were made with iRepertoire multiplex PCR, and the authors referred to a comparison in which iRepertoire and 5' RACE methods, with or without UMI, captured abundant clonotypes to a similar degree. The Naranjo algorithm and the ALDEN drug causality algorithm were used to assign the culprit drug. Single-cell sequencing, quantitative PCR validation, functional assays and transgenic mouse experiments were combined with bulk TCR sequencing. Blister fluids/cells, PBMC and other biological samples were taken from patients in the acute stage or the recovery stage.

Sequencing was performed on donors who were patients with carbamazepine-induced Stevens-Johnson syndrome or toxic epidermal necrolysis (CBZ-SJS/TEN). To look for drug-specific clonotypes, next-generation sequencing was used to profile the T cell receptor repertoires of patients with drug-induced severe cutaneous adverse reactions. RNA was isolated from either blister cells of skin lesions or peripheral blood mononuclear cells. For both bulk and single-cell sequencing, libraries were prepared with the iRepertoire multiplex PCR system and TCR subtype-specific primers. Multiplex PCR with primers aimed at the V, D and J gene regions produced the bulk TCR beta libraries. Bulk TCR library preparation used roughly 85-550 ng of RNA per sample as input. An Illumina MiSeq was used to sequence bulk TCR beta amplicons. As for how the authors treated the data: Quality control steps removed sample misassignments and low-quality sequencing reads. CDR3 was defined as the amino acids lying between the Y[YFLI]C motif of the V-gene and the [FW]GXGT motif of the J-segment. CDR3 clonotypes and TRBV and TRBJ gene assignments were based on the IMGT database. For each sample, TRBV expression was normalized against the mean for the same gene in PBMC from 44 healthy donors. The reads underwent TCRdb reprocessing, giving one record for each CDR3 protein sequence and no DNA. In this record, the V and J calls reflect TCRdb's handling and not the investigators' own analysis. This sample's table carries some 2,800 distinct CDR3 sequences. The top ten clonotypes cover about 54% of the sample.

Broader findings and caveats from the paper: Although undetectable or scarce in tolerant-control and healthy-donor PBMC, a public TCRbeta CDR3 was found in all seven CBZ-SJS/TEN blister samples, at a mean of about 15%. According to the authors, further study is still needed to determine whether the public TCR generalizes to SJS/TEN caused by other drugs.

The clonotype comes from a human donor with toxic epidermal necrolysis, a severe cutaneous drug reaction. The sample comprised cells from a skin blister. The cell subset or site label corresponds to: unsorted cells from skin lesion blisters.

The CDR3 region has the sequence CASSGGTRNNQPRHF. The V gene is TRBV6-1 and the J gene is TRBJ1-5; TCRdb's assignment of TRBD1 cannot be checked, as there is no DNA. Counted from cysteine to phenylalanine, this CDR3 has 15 amino acids. No DNA accompanies this entry. From a lookup of the germline V gene, CDR1 and CDR2 are MNHNS and SASEGT.